Below are 9 T cell receptor beta chains sequenced from a single sample in a study of long-term antiretroviral therapy in people with HIV. Survey level was the resolution at which the v3.0 immunoSEQ assay ran. Data came from immunoSEQ multiplex PCR; TCRdb stores just in-frame clones and leaves some out. The repertoire includes 30,000 or so clones, approximately 86% of them detected once, and 7.5% to 9.5% sits in the top ten. The material was unsorted PBMCs, obtained 3 years after starting antiretroviral therapy. The receptors derive from a man in his forties or fifties with HIV.

CDR3 bases: TGTGCCAGCAGCAAAGGTGGGAGGGGGCTTAGCAATCAGCCCCAGCATTTT. Translated: CASSKGGRGLSNQPQHF. This chain joins TRBV21-1 and TRBJ1-5. TRBV21-1 is marked as a pseudogene. The CDR3 totals 17 residues.

The V call is TRBV6-1, the J call TRBJ2-3, with a tentative D call TRBD1 (6 bases). V lost 4 bases and J lost 4, with 15 bases in between. The CDR3 covers 15 residues. Germline loops: CDR1 MNHNS, CDR2 SASEGT. CDR3 residues: CASSAIQGFSDTQYF. The CDR3 DNA reads TGTGCCAGCAGTGCCATTCAGGGGTTTTCAGATACGCAGTATTTT.

The V gene is TRBV21-1, the J gene TRBJ2-7; the DNA was not compared with TRBD1, the D call given in the table. TRBV21-1 is described as a pseudogene. CDR3 length: 14 amino acids. CDR3 in DNA: TGTGCTCACAGCGGGACAGGAGGGTCGATCGAGCAGTACTTC. Protein sequence: CAHSGTGGSIEQYF.

This rearrangement joins TRBV7-8 to TRBJ2-1, with D possibly matching TRBD1 (6 bases). CDR1 is SGHVS and CDR2 is FQNEAQ in the germline V gene. This CDR3 has 16 residues. Trimming removed 5 bases at V and 2 bases at J, with 16 bases between. CDR3 nucleotides: TGTGCCAGCAGCGACTGGTTAGGGGGACCCTACAATGAGCAGTTCTTC. Translating it yields CASSDWLGGPYNEQFF. Variable domain in full (rest from reference TRBV7-8 and TRBJ2-1): GAGVSQSPRYKVAKRGQDVALRCDPISGHVSLFWYQQALGQGPEFLTYFQNEAQLDKSGLPSDRFFAERPEGSVSTLKIQRTQQEDSAVYLCASSDWLGGPYNEQFFGPGTRLTVL.

CDR3 amino acids: CASSLRVGRTEAFF. CDR3 bases: TGTGCCAGCAGCTTAAGGGTAGGGAGGACTGAAGCTTTCTTT. The chain joins TRBV5-6 to TRBJ1-1; D remains unclear. This CDR3 comprises 14 residues. Trimming shortened V by 2 bases and J by 5 bases, and 13 bases separated the two germline ends. Germline values: CDR1 SGHDT, CDR2 YYEEEE.

This clone was observed a handful of times. The V gene is TRBV10-2, the J gene TRBJ2-7, with D perhaps being TRBD1 or TRBD2 (5 bases each). V was clipped by 2 bases and J by 6 bases, with 14 bases between them. The CDR3 length is 14 residues. Germline V gene lookup returns CDR1 WSHSY and CDR2 SAAADI. The CDR3 nucleotides read TGCGCCAGCAGTGAGCCGGGACCTCTACGCGAGCAGTACTTC. Its translation: CASSEPGPLREQYF.

This clone was seen only a few times. The rearrangement uses TRBV19 and TRBJ1-1; D might be TRBD1 (5 bases). Germline values: CDR1 LNHDA, CDR2 SQIVND (reference sequence). The CDR3 covers 15 residues. V was shortened by 10 bases and J by 4 bases, with 22 bases between the two germline ends. The CDR3 nucleotides read TGTGCCACCGTTTCGAGCAGTCAGGGTGGCACTGAAGCTTTCTTT. Protein sequence: CATVSSSQGGTEAFF. The whole variable domain, filled in from reference TRBV19 and TRBJ1-1, reads DGGITQSPKYLFRKEGQNVTLSCEQNLNHDAMYWYRQDPGQGLRLIYYSQIVNDFQKGDIAEGYSVSREKKESFPLTVTSAQKNPTAFYLCATVSSSQGGTEAFFGQGTRLTVV.

CDR3 sequence (DNA): TGTGCCAGCAGCCAAGATGGAGCGGACTTCACCACAGATACGCAGTATTTT. This encodes CASSQDGADFTTDTQYF. This rearrangement joins TRBV4-2 to TRBJ2-3, with TRBD2 as a possible D gene (5 bases). The germline V gene has CDR1 LGHNA and CDR2 YNFKEQ. Trimming pared 0 bases from V and 2 bases from J, leaving 15 bases between. The length of the CDR3 is 17 residues.

The chain links TRBV27 to TRBJ2-6, with D unresolved. Germline values: CDR1 MNHEY, CDR2 SMNVEV (reference sequence). The CDR3 has 15 amino acids. Trimming took 2 bases from V and 0 from J, leaving 5 bases between them. CDR3 residues: CASSLVSSGANVLTF. DNA for the CDR3: TGTGCCAGCAGTTTAGTGTCCTCTGGGGCCAACGTCCTGACTTTC. Full variable domain (remainder filled in from reference TRBV27 and TRBJ2-6): EAQVTQNPRYLITVTGKKLTVTCSQNMNHEYMSWYRQDPGLGLRQIYYSMNVEVTDKGDVPEGYKVSRKEKRNFPLILESPSPNQTSLYFCASSLVSSGANVLTFGAGSRLTVL.